What follows are 20 T cell receptor beta chains derived from one specimen sequenced in a study of T cells in women clearing cervical HPV infection (dated by TCRdb to between 2017 and 2018). The receptor library was made with the immunoSEQ multiplex PCR assay. In its TCRdb copy, this immuneACCESS table keeps in-frame sequences only and misses some clones. Where compared with another copy, unresolved V genes explain less than half of these, and the others have no known cause. The table for this sample lists about 37,000 clones. The ten largest clones represent roughly 6.8% of the sample. Sequenced: blood buffy coat. The receptors stem from a woman aged 18-70 years with a cervical HPV16 infection that either progressed to CIN3+ or cleared (not recorded which).

A remark on this clone: The read falls 3 residues short of the CDR3 end, and the missing part is taken from the germline J gene. The chain uses TRBV19 and TRBJ1-1; 7 bases fit TRBD1. The V gene's germline CDR1 is LNHDA and CDR2 SQIVND (reference sequence). V was pared by 3 bases and J by 4 bases, with 5 bases of the junction left unmatched. CDR3 length: 14 amino acids. The CDR3 sequence is CASSISNRGTEAFF. CDR3 DNA, as far as it was read: TGTGCCAGTAGTATTAGTAACAGGGGCACTGAA. The variable domain in full, with the rest retrieved from reference TRBV19 and TRBJ1-1, is DGGITQSPKYLFRKEGQNVTLSCEQNLNHDAMYWYRQDPGQGLRLIYYSQIVNDFQKGDIAEGYSVSREKKESFPLTVTSAQKNPTAFYLCASSISNRGTEAFFGQGTRLTVV.

This CDR3 reads CASSLWGGNTEAFF. The CDR3 DNA, read in part, is TGTGCCAGCAGCTTATGGGGGGGGAACACTGAA. The gene calls are TRBV5-4 and TRBJ1-1, with a possible D match to TRBD1 (5 bases). The observed sequence ends 3 residues before the CDR3 terminus, with the missing tail filled in from the germline J gene. V lost 2 bases to trimming and J lost 1 base, with 9 bases between them. The CDR3 is 14 amino acids. Germline CDR1 reads SGHNT; CDR2 reads YYREEE (reference sequence).

A word on this clone: The read comes to an end 3 residues before the CDR3 does, leaving the germline J gene to fill in the end. The V gene is TRBV12-3 or TRBV12-4, the J gene TRBJ2-3, with 7 bases fitting TRBD2. The CDR3 has 14 amino acids. Trimming cost V 8 bases and J 3 bases; bases outside gene matches: 8. The CDR3 is CASGPGGRTDTQYF. The CDR3 bases that were read are TGTGCCAGCGGACCCGGCGGGAGAACAGATACG.

As concerns this clone: The read falls 3 residues short of the CDR3 end, and the missing part is taken from the germline J gene. The chain uses TRBV7-2 and TRBJ2-3, with 7 bases matching TRBD2. The CDR3 is made up of 14 amino acids. Germline V gene lookup returns CDR1 SGHTA and CDR2 FQGNSA. The part of the CDR3 DNA that was read is TGTGCCAGCAGCTTTGGGAGGGGCGATCAGCCG. Amino acids: CASSFGRGDQP. The full CDR3 is CASSFGRGDQPQYF.

Notes on this clone: One end of the junction does not line up with germline, which may come from a read error. The CDR3 end is not reached by the read, which stops 3 residues before it; the germline J gene fills it in. V gene TRBV7-2 combines with J gene TRBJ1-1; D is possibly TRBD1 (6 bases). Germline CDR1 reads SGHTA; CDR2 reads FQGNSA. The CDR3 covers 12 residues. The CDR3 region is CAKGGWDTDAFF. The part of the CDR3 DNA that was read is TGTGCCAAGGGCGGGTGGGACACTGAC.

Of note for this clone: The CDR3 goes on 3 residues after the read ends, and that part is filled in from the germline J gene. This sequence joins TRBV5-6 and TRBJ2-3, with 9 bases matching TRBD1. Germline lookup yields CDR1 SGHDT and CDR2 YYEEEE. The CDR3 runs to 14 residues. Partial CDR3 DNA: TGTGCCAGCAGCTTGGGACAGGGGGGCCAGCCG. Its protein is CASSLGQGGQP. The entire CDR3 reads CASSLGQGGQPQYF.

With regard to this clone: The CDR3 end lies 3 residues beyond the end of the read and is filled in from the germline J gene. This chain uses TRBV20-1 with TRBJ1-2; a possible D gene is TRBD1 (6 bases). The CDR3 loop spans 14 amino acids. V lost 2 bases to trimming and J lost 3 bases, with 13 bases between them. The germline gives CDR1 DFQATT, CDR2 SNEGSKA (reference sequence). CDR3 loop: CSARPADSYYGYTF. CDR3 DNA, as far as it was read: TGCAGTGCTAGACCCGCGGACAGCTACTATGGC.

Comment on this clone: The read ends 3 residues shy of where the CDR3 ends; the end is completed using the germline J gene. The chain employs TRBV27 and TRBJ2-3, with 12 bases that match TRBD2. V lost 5 bases and J lost 5; bases outside the gene matches: 5. This CDR3 region has 15 residues. Germline V gives CDR1 MNHEY, CDR2 SMNVEV (reference sequence). CDR3 protein: CASSPRTSGEDTQYF. CDR3 DNA, as far as it was read: TGTGCCAGCAGTCCCCGGACTAGCGGGGAAGATACG.

For this clone: The CDR3 extends 3 residues past the end of the read, so its final part is completed from the germline J gene. The rearrangement uses TRBV10-1 and TRBJ2-1; no clear D. CDR1 is WNHNN, CDR2 SYGVQD, per germline (reference sequence). V was pared by 8 bases and J by 5 bases, with 10 bases between. This CDR3 contains 12 residues. This CDR3 is CASQWANNEQFF. Partial CDR3 DNA: TGCGCCAGCCAGTGGGCAAACAATGAG.

A note on this clone: The CDR3 end falls 3 residues outside the read, so it is completed with the germline J gene. V gene TRBV30 combines with J gene TRBJ2-2; weak D call: TRBD1 (5 bases). CDR1 GTSNPN and CDR2 SVGIG come from the germline V gene (reference sequence). V dropped 1 base and J dropped 6 bases, with 6 bases sitting between them. The length of the CDR3 is 12 residues. The DNA read from the CDR3 is TGTGCCTGGAGTGGGGGCCCCGGGGAG. Translated: CAWSGGPGE. The entire CDR3 is CAWSGGPGELFF.

The CDR3 sequence is CSVVETNQPQHF. The CDR3 DNA, read in part, is TGCAGCGTCGTAGAAACTAATCAGCCC. The gene calls are TRBV29-1 and TRBJ1-5, with D unclear. The read terminates 3 residues before the CDR3 end, so the remaining end is supplied by the germline J gene. The CDR3 spans 12 residues. The germline V gene encodes CDR1 SQVTM and CDR2 ANQGSEA. The V end was cut by 6 bases, the J end by 4 bases, with 10 bases between.

Comments on this clone: The read terminates 3 residues ahead of where the CDR3 ends, so the germline J gene completes it. The rearrangement joins TRBV20-1 to TRBJ2-3; 13 nucleotides line up with TRBD2. This CDR3 is 18 amino acids long. V lost 0 bases, J lost 7 bases, and 13 bases stayed unmatched. Germline values: CDR1 DFQATT, CDR2 SNEGSKA (reference sequence). The covered CDR3 bases are TGCAGTGCTAGAGACATAGGACTAGCGGGGGTCCCACAAAATACG. Encoded protein: CSARDIGLAGVPQNT. The whole CDR3 sequence reads CSARDIGLAGVPQNTQYF.

Note on this clone: The read ends 3 residues before the CDR3 terminus; that terminus is restored from the germline J gene. This chain connects TRBV2 to TRBJ2-2; 9 bases fit TRBD1. The CDR3 is 15 amino acids. Per germline, CDR1 SNHLY and CDR2 FYNNEI. CDR3 loop: CASKGQGATNEKLFF. CDR3 bases read: TGTGCCAGCAAGGGACAGGGTGCAACTAATGAAAAG.

A word on this clone: The read ends 3 residues early relative to the CDR3; the germline J gene fills the gap. This chain joins TRBV29-1 and TRBJ1-2, with no clear D. Germline V gene lookup returns CDR1 SQVTM and CDR2 ANQGSEA. There are 13 residues in the CDR3. The chain's CDR3 is CSAGPLLGDTYTF. Incomplete CDR3 DNA: TGCAGCGCCGGGCCTCTCCTCGGGGATACC.

Of note for this clone: Relative to the germline gene, one junction end is altered; a read error may explain this. The read ends 3 residues early relative to the CDR3; the germline J gene fills the gap. Additional DNA sequences in this sample encode the identical CDR3. The J gene is TRBJ1-3, the V gene TRBV7-9; TRBD1 agrees at 7 bases. Germline CDR1 and CDR2: SEHNR and FQNEAQ (reference sequence). The CDR3 runs 15 residues. The CDR3 sequence is CASSSGTASGNTIYF. The sequenced CDR3 bases are TGTGCCAGCAGCAGCGGGACAGCCTCTGGAAACACA.

CDR3 region: CASSFGQGYEQYF. CDR3 bases read: TGTGCCAGCAGCTTCGGACAGGGCTACGAG. V gene TRBV7-9 combines with J gene TRBJ2-7; TRBD1 agrees at 8 bases. The read comes to an end 3 residues before the CDR3 does, leaving the germline J gene to fill in the end. V lost 3 bases, J lost 3 bases, and 1 base stayed unmatched. This CDR3 comprises 13 residues. CDR1 and CDR2 (germline): SEHNR, FQNEAQ (reference sequence). Looking up the rest from reference TRBV7-9 and TRBJ2-7 gives the full variable domain: DTGVSQNPRHKITKRGQNVTFRCDPISEHNRLYWYRQTLGQGPEFLTYFQNEAQLEKSRLLSDRFSAERPKGSFSTLEIQRTEQGDSAMYLCASSFGQGYEQYFGPGTRLTVT.

Concerning this clone: The CDR3 end is not reached by the read, which stops 3 residues before it; the germline J gene fills it in. V is TRBV29-1 and J is TRBJ2-1; 10 nucleotides align to TRBD2. CDR1 SQVTM and CDR2 ANQGSEA come from the germline V gene. The CDR3 has 15 residues. Unmatched junction bases numbered 7, after V lost 5 bases and J lost 3 bases. The chain's CDR3 is CSVSSGRGVYNEQFF. The DNA read from the CDR3 is TGCAGCGTTTCTAGCGGGAGAGGGGTCTACAATGAG.

Comment on this clone: The CDR3 goes on 3 residues after the read ends, and that part is filled in from the germline J gene. The chain recombines TRBV20-1 with TRBJ1-1; D not resolved. The CDR3 sequence is 14 residues long. Germline V lookup: CDR1 DFQATT, CDR2 SNEGSKA (reference sequence). V lost 4 bases to trimming and J lost 0 bases, with 12 bases between them. The part of the CDR3 DNA that was read is TGCAGTGCTAAGTTCGACATGTTGAACACTGAA. Encoded protein: CSAKFDMLNTE. The CDR3 in its entirety is CSAKFDMLNTEAFF.

Regarding this clone: The CDR3 goes on 3 residues after the read ends, and that part is filled in from the germline J gene. The chain couples TRBV5-1 to TRBJ1-4, with D maybe TRBD1 (5 bases). Germline-derived CDR1 and CDR2 are SGHRS and YFSETQ. This CDR3 is 15 amino acids long. The DNA read from the CDR3 is TGCGCCAGCAGCTTGGGGGCAGGGAGTTACTCACCA. Translated: CASSLGAGSYSP. The CDR3, in full, reads CASSLGAGSYSPLFF.

For this clone: The read ends 3 residues early relative to the CDR3; the germline J gene fills the gap. This chain connects TRBV2 to TRBJ1-2; D call uncertain. V was shortened by 4 bases and J by 0 bases, with 12 bases between the two germline ends. The germline V gene encodes CDR1 SNHLY and CDR2 FYNNEI. The CDR3 has 15 residues. CDR3 DNA, as far as it was read: TGTGCCAGCAGTGGTTCAGCGCACCCTAACTATGGC. Residues: CASSGSAHPNYG. The entire CDR3 is CASSGSAHPNYGYTF.